Below are 5 T cell receptor beta chains sequenced from a single sample in a study of beta chain features in type 1 diabetes. General study points: Within each of all four CD4+ subsets, Type 1 diabetes patients had TCRB CDR3s that were moderately but significantly shorter.

For these TCRs, the target antigens are not known. Every isolated RNA sample was fully reverse transcribed, so sequencing captured expressed TCRB transcripts. TCRdb's table, derived via immunoSEQ multiplex PCR, lists solely in-frame clones and lacks some. Of around 340,000 clones in the sample, roughly a tenth were seen once. Sequencing was carried out using central memory CD4+ T cells from blood. The receptors were sampled from a man under 40 with type 1 diabetes.

This clone was seen only a few times. This rearrangement joins TRBV18 to TRBJ1-2, with D perhaps TRBD1 (5 bases). V was clipped by 6 bases and J by 5 bases, with 19 bases between them. CDR3 length: 15 residues. The germline CDR1 and CDR2 sequences are KGHSH and LQKENI. CDR3 residues: CASSLNTGRAYGYTF. The CDR3 nucleotides read TGTGCCAGCTCCCTGAATACGGGACGGGCTTATGGCTACACCTTC. Full variable domain (outside the CDR3, taken from reference TRBV18 and TRBJ1-2): NAGVMQNPRHLVRRRGQEARLRCSPMKGHSHVYWYRQLPEEGLKFMVYLQKENIIDESGMPKERFSAEFPKEGPSILRIQQVVRGDSAAYFCASSLNTGRAYGYTFGSGTRLTVV.

The chain is built from TRBV11-3 and TRBJ2-7, with 9 nucleotides matching TRBD1. The CDR3 runs to 15 residues. The V and J ends lost 5 bases and 4 bases, in that order; junction bases with no gene match: 9. Germline CDR1 SGHNT, CDR2 YENEEA. The CDR3 loop reads CASSHSGQGRYEQYF. In DNA, the CDR3 is TGTGCCAGCAGCCACTCCGGACAGGGGCGGTACGAGCAGTACTTC.

This clone has only a few counts. V is TRBV11-2 and J is TRBJ2-3; D is uncertain. V gave up 1 base and J gave up 4 bases, with 12 bases separating them. Looked up from germline, CDR1 is SGHAT and CDR2 is FQNNGV. The CDR3 loop spans 15 amino acids. The chain's CDR3 is CASSLGILASDTQYF. DNA of the CDR3: TGTGCCAGCAGCTTAGGTATCTTGGCGTCAGATACGCAGTATTTT.

V usage is TRBV2 and J usage is TRBJ1-6; D is uncertain. Deletions cut 7 bases from V and 7 bases from J, with 14 bases between. The CDR3 runs to 14 residues. Germline V gives CDR1 SNHLY, CDR2 FYNNEI. The CDR3: CASILGDTNSPLHF. The CDR3 nucleotides read TGTGCCAGCATCCTTGGAGACACCAATTCACCCCTCCACTTT.

Here the CDR3 reads CASSPPGQAGYGYTF. CDR3 nucleotides: TGTGCCAGCAGCCCACCAGGACAGGCCGGGTATGGCTACACCTTC. V usage is TRBV7-9 and J usage is TRBJ1-2; 7 bases match TRBD1. V lost 5 bases and J lost 5; bases outside the gene matches: 11. The CDR3 extends over 15 amino acids. Per the germline V gene, CDR1 is SEHNR and CDR2 is FQNEAQ (reference sequence).